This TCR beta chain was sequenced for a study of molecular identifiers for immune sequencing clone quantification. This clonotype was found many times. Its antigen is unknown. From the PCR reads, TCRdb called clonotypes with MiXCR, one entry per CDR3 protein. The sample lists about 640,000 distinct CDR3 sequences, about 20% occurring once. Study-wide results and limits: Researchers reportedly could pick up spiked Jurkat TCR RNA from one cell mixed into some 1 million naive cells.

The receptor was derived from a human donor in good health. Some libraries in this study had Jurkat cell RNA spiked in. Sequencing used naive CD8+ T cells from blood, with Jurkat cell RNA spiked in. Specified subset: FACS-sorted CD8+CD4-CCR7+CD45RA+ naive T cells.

In DNA form, the CDR3 reads TGCGCCAGCAGCCAAGATCGGGCCAGCCAAGAGACCCAGTACTTC. Translated: CASSQDRASQETQYF. The V gene is TRBV4-3, the J gene TRBJ2-5, with unresolved D. The CDR3 has 15 residues. The V end lost 0 bases, the J end lost 1 base, and 9 bases lay between the germline ends. In germline, CDR1 is LGHNA, CDR2 YSLEER.